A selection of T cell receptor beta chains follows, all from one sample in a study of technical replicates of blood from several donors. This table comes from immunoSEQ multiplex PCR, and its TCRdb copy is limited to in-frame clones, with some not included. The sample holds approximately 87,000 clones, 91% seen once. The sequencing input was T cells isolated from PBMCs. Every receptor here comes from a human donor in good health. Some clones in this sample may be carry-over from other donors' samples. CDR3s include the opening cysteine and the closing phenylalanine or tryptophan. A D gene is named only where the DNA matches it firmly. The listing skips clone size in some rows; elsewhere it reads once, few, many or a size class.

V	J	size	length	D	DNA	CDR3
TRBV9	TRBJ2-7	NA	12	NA	TGTGCCAGCAAAGGGGAATCCTACGAGCAGTACTTC	CASKGESYEQYF
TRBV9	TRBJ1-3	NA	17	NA	TGTGCCAGCAGCGTAGGTTCAGGCGGGGGGTCTGGAAACACCATATATTTT	CASSVGSGGGSGNTIYF
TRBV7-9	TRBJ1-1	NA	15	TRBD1	TGTGCCAGCAATGACAGGGGGACAGGGAACACTGAAGCTTTCTTT	CASNDRGTGNTEAFF
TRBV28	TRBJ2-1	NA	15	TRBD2	TGTGCCAGCAGTTCGGGACTAGGGAGGCTAAATGAGCAGTTCTTC	CASSSGLGRLNEQFF
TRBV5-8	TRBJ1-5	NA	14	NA	TGTGCCAGCAGCTCCTGGACAGAGAATCAGCCCCAGCATTTT	CASSSWTENQPQHF
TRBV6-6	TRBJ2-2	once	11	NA	TGTGCCAGCAGTCAGATCGGGGAGCTGTTTTTT	CASSQIGELFF
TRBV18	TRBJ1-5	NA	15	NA	TGTGCCAGCTCACCACCGGCAGGGGATGATCAGCCCCAGCATTTT	CASSPPAGDDQPQHF
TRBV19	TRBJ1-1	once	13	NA	TGTGCCAGTAGTATACGAGGGAGCACTGAAGCTTTCTTT	CASSIRGSTEAFF
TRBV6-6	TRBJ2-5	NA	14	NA	TGTGCCAGCAGTTTGGACAGCTATCAAGAGACCCAGTACTTC	CASSLDSYQETQYF
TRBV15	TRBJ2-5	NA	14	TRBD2	TGTGCCACCAGCTTGATAGCGGGAATGGAGACCCAGTACTTC	CATSLIAGMETQYF
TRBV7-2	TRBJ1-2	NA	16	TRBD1	TGTGCCAGCAGCTTGATGGGACAGAGACCTAACTATGGCTACACCTTC	CASSLMGQRPNYGYTF
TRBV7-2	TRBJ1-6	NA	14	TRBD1	TGTGCCAGCAGCGAGGACAGGGAGGTCTCACCCCTCCACTTT	CASSEDREVSPLHF
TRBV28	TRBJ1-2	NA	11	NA	TGTGCCAGCAGTTCGAACATGGGCTACACCTTC	CASSSNMGYTF
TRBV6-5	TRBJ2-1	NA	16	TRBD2	TGTGCCAGCAGTTCTTCCCGGGAGGCCGAGGCGAATGAGCAGTTCTTC	CASSSSREAEANEQFF
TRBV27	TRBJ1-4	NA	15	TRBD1	TGTGCCAGCAGTTTACAGGGGGCAAGAGGAGAAAAACTGTTTTTT	CASSLQGARGEKLFF
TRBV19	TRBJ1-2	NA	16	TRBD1	TGTGCCAGCGCCAGGACAGGCCCCCATTCTAACTATGGCTACACCTTC	CASARTGPHSNYGYTF
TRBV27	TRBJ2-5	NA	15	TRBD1	TGTGCCACCCTAGCGACAGGGGGGGGCTGGGAGACCCAGTACTTC	CATLATGGGWETQYF
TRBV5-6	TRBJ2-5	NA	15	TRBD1	TGTGCCAGCCTTTATGGACAGGGCGGTTTTAAGACCCAGTACTTC	CASLYGQGGFKTQYF
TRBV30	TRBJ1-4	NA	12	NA	TGTGCCTGGAAGGAGGAGGGAGGAAAACTGTTTTTT	CAWKEEGGKLFF
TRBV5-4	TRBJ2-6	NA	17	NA	TGTGCCAGCAGCTCACCGACAGACTCACCTGGGGCCAACGTCCTGACTTTC	CASSSPTDSPGANVLTF
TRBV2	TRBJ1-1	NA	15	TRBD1	TGTGCCAGCAGTGAATCCCGGGACAGGGCCCCTGAAGCTTTCTTT	CASSESRDRAPEAFF
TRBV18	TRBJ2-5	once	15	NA	TGTGCCAGCTCCCTCCCGCTCAGCGTTCAAGAGACCCAGTACTTC	CASSLPLSVQETQYF
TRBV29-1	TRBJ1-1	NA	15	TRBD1	TGCAGCGGGTGGGACAGGGGTAGTAGGAATACTGAAGCTTTCTTT	CSGWDRGSRNTEAFF
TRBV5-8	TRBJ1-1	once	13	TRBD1	TGTGCCAGCAGCTGGACAGGGGGAACTGAAGCTTTCTTT	CASSWTGGTEAFF
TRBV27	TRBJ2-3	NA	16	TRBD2	TGTGCCAGCAGTTTATCATGGCTAGCGGGATTGGATACGCAGTATTTT	CASSLSWLAGLDTQYF
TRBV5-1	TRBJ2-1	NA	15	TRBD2	TGCGCCAGCAGCAAGGGACTAGCGGGAGTGGGTGAGCAGTTCTTC	CASSKGLAGVGEQFF
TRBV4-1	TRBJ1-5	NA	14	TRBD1	TGCGCCAGCACCATCGACAGGGGATATCAGCCCCAGCATTTT	CASTIDRGYQPQHF
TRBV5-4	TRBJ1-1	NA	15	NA	TGTGCCAGCAGCTTGGCCCCTGGGGCGAACACTGAAGCTTTCTTT	CASSLAPGANTEAFF
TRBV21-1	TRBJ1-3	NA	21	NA	TGTGCCAGCAGCAAAGCCCACCGGGACTCAAGGCTAGAGTTCTCTGGAAACACCATATATTTT	CASSKAHRDSRLEFSGNTIYF
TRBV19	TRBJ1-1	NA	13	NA	TGTGCCAGTATGGGGGGGAGGGGACTGGGAGCTTTCTTT	CASMGGRGLGAFF
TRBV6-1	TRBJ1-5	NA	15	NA	TGTGCCAGCTCTATGGGGCGACAGGTCAATCAGCCCCAGCATTTT	CASSMGRQVNQPQHF
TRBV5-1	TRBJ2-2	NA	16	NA	TGCGCCAGCAGCCCCGGGGACACAGTAAATCCCGGGGAGCTGTTTTTT	CASSPGDTVNPGELFF
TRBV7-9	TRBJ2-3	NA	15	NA	TGTGCCAGCAGTCCTTCAGGGATTTCCACAGATACGCAGTATTTT	CASSPSGISTDTQYF
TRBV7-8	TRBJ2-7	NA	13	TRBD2	TGTGCCAGCAGCTCACCCCTCGGGGGGGAGCAGTACTTC	CASSSPLGGEQYF
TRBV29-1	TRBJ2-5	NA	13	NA	TGCAGCGTCCCCTGGGCTAGGGGGGAGACCCAGTACTTC	CSVPWARGETQYF
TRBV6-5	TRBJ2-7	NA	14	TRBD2	TGTGCCAGCAGTACCCTAGCGGGCTCCTACGAGCAGTACTTC	CASSTLAGSYEQYF
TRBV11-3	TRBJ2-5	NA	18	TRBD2	TGTGCCAGCAGCTTAGGCCTCCCATTACTAGCGGGAAAAGAGACCCAGTACTTC	CASSLGLPLLAGKETQYF
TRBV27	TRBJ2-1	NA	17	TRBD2	TGTGCCAGCAGTTTGGGACTAGGAGAAGGCCCTCTTATAGGGAAGTTCTTC	CASSLGLGEGPLIGKFF
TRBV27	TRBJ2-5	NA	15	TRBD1	TGTGCCAGCAGTACTTGGACAGGGGGGGAAGAGACCCAGTACTTC	CASSTWTGGEETQYF
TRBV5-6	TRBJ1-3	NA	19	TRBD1	TGTGCCAGCAGCGTGACCGGGACAGGGATCTTCATGTCTGGAAACACCATATATTTT	CASSVTGTGIFMSGNTIYF
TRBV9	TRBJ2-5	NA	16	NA	TGTGCCAGCAGCTACACCCCCTGGGGGGTCGACGAGACCCAGTACTTC	CASSYTPWGVDETQYF
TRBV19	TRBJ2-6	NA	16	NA	TGTGCCAGTAGTACGAGTATGATCTCTGGGGCCAACGTCCTGACTTTC	CASSTSMISGANVLTF
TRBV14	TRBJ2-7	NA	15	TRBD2	TGTGCCAGCAGCTATAGCGGGCTTCTCCCCTACGAGCAGTACTTC	CASSYSGLLPYEQYF
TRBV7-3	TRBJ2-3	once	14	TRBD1	TGTGCCAGCAGCTCGGGGACAGCCACAGATACGCAGTATTTT	CASSSGTATDTQYF
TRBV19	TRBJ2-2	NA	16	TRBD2	TGTGCCAGTAGTATAGGGCTAGCGGGAGGAGCCGGGGAGCTGTTTTTT	CASSIGLAGGAGELFF
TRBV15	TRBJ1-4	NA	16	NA	TGTGCCACCTCTCTAGGGTCAGGGTCAACTAATGAAAAACTGTTTTTT	CATSLGSGSTNEKLFF
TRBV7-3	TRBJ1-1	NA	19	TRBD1	TGTGCCAGCAGCTTAACCGGACCCAGGGACAGGGGTATGAACACTGAAGCTTTCTTT	CASSLTGPRDRGMNTEAFF
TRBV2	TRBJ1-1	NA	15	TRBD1	TGTGCCAGCAGTGAATGGACAGGGCGGAACACTGAAGCTTTCTTT	CASSEWTGRNTEAFF
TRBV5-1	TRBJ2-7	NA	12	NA	TGCGCCAGCAGCCGTGACGGGGTCGAGCAGTACTTC	CASSRDGVEQYF
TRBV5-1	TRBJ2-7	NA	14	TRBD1	TGCGCCAGCAGCTTGGGAACAGGGGATAACGAGCAGTACTTC	CASSLGTGDNEQYF
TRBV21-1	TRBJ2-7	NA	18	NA	TGTGCCAGCAGCAAATCTGGACAGGGGTTAGGGGTATCCTACGAGCAGTACTTC	CASSKSGQGLGVSYEQYF
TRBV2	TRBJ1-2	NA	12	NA	TGTGCCAGCAGTGGCGGGGGCGGCCGCTACACCTTC	CASSGGGGRYTF
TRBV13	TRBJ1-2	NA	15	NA	TGTGCCAGCAGCTTAGCCGGGACAAAATTGGGCGGCTACACCTTC	CASSLAGTKLGGYTF
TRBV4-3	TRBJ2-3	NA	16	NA	TGCGCCAGCAGCCAAGAGGCGGATACTAGCACAGATACGCAGTATTTT	CASSQEADTSTDTQYF
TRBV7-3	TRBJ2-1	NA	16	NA	TGTGCCAGCAGCTTAAACTCGGAGGGCCTGGGCAATGAGCAGTTCTTC	CASSLNSEGLGNEQFF
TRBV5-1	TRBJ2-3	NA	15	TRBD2	TGCGCCAGCAGCCCCTTTAGCGGGGAAACAGATACGCAGTATTTT	CASSPFSGETDTQYF
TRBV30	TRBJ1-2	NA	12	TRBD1	TGTGCCTGGAGTGGACAGGGGACCGGCTACACCTTC	CAWSGQGTGYTF